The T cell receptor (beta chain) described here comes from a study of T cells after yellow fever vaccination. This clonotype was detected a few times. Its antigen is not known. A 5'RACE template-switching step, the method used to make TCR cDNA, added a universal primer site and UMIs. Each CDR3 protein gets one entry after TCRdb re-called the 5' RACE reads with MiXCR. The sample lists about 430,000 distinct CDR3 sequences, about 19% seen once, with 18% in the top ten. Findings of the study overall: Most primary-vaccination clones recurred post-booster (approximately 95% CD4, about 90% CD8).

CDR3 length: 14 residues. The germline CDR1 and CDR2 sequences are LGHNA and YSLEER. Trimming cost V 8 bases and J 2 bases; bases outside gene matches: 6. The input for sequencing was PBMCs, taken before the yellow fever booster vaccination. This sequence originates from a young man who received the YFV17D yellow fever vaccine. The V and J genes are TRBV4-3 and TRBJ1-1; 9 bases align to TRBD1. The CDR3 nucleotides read TGCGCCAGCGGTTATACAGGGGGCAACACTGAAGCTTTCTTT. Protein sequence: CASGYTGGNTEAFF.